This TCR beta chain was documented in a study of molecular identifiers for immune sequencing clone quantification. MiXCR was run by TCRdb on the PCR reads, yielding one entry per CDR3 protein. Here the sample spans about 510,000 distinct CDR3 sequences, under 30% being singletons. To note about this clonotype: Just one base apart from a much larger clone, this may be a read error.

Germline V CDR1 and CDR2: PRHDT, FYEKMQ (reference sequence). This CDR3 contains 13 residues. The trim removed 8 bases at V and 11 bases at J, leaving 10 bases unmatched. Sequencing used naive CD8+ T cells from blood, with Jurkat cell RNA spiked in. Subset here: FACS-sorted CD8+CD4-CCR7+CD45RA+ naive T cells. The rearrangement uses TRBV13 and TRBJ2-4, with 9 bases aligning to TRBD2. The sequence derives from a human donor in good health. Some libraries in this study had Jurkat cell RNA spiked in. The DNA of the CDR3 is TGTGCCAGCTCTGCTAGCGGGGTTAACGTTCAGTACTTC. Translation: CASSASGVNVQYF.